These T cell receptor beta chains were read from a single sample in a study of Tregs in tolerant kidney transplant recipients. Clones were read by immunoSEQ multiplex PCR, and TCRdb kept only the in-frame ones, dropping some. The table lists some 240,000 clones, around 82% of them singletons. Material for sequencing was CD4+ T cells from blood. Source of these receptors: a human donor in good health. CDR3s include the opening cysteine and the closing phenylalanine or tryptophan. The D gene is left open where the match is weak. The size field is filled for only some rows; it gives once, few, many or a size class.

clone size	D gene	V gene	J gene	CDR3 protein	CDR3 DNA
few	TRBD1	TRBV14	TRBJ1-2	CASTRDRGYGYTF	TGTGCCAGCACCCGGGACAGGGGATATGGCTACACCTTC
-	-	TRBV5-8	TRBJ2-6	CASSFGAGANVLTF	TGTGCCAGCAGCTTCGGAGCTGGGGCCAACGTCCTGACTTTC
-	-	TRBV2	TRBJ1-2	CASSLERGTYGYTF	TGTGCCAGCAGCCTTGAGAGAGGGACCTATGGCTACACCTTC
few	TRBD1	TRBV10-3	TRBJ1-6	CAISRTGSSPLHF	TGTGCCATCAGTCGGACAGGGTCTTCACCCCTCCACTTT
-	TRBD1	TRBV27	TRBJ1-1	CASRPGHDRVAFF	TGTGCCAGCAGACCCGGGCATGACAGGGTGGCTTTCTTT
once	TRBD1	TRBV5-1	TRBJ1-2	CASSLAGQGFYGYTF	TGCGCCAGCAGCTTGGCGGGACAGGGATTCTATGGCTACACCTTC
-	TRBD2	TRBV5-5	TRBJ2-4	CASSLVASGNIQYF	TGTGCCAGCAGCTTGGTAGCTAGCGGAAACATTCAGTACTTC
-	TRBD1	TRBV19	TRBJ2-1	CASSIGARTGGQFF	TGTGCCAGTAGTATAGGGGCCAGGACAGGTGGGCAGTTCTTC
-	TRBD1	TRBV27	TRBJ1-1	CASLRDRGANTEAFF	TGTGCCAGCCTCCGGGACAGGGGGGCGAACACTGAAGCTTTCTTT
few	TRBD1	TRBV6-5	TRBJ1-5	CASREGTANQPQHF	TGTGCCAGCAGAGAGGGGACAGCAAATCAGCCCCAGCATTTT
-	-	TRBV29-1	TRBJ2-2	CSANRDYTGELFF	TGCAGCGCTAACCGGGACTACACCGGGGAGCTGTTTTTT
-	TRBD1	TRBV10-2	TRBJ2-7	CASSTMDRGPLEQYF	TGCGCCAGCAGCACAATGGACAGGGGACCTCTCGAGCAGTACTTC
-	-	TRBV4-1	TRBJ2-5	CASSQDLRGPRETQYF	TGCGCCAGCAGCCAAGATCTGCGGGGGCCGCGGGAGACCCAGTACTTC
-	TRBD1	TRBV19	TRBJ1-5	CASIRTGGFQPQHF	TGTGCCAGTATCCGGACAGGGGGGTTCCAGCCCCAGCATTTT
-	-	TRBV30	TRBJ1-6	CAWSGTVGSPLHF	TGTGCCTGGAGTGGGACAGTGGGTTCACCCCTCCACTTT
-	-	TRBV5-8	TRBJ2-1	CASSLSRLSNEQFF	TGTGCCAGCAGCTTGTCACGGCTAAGTAATGAGCAGTTCTTC
few	-	TRBV6-1	TRBJ2-7	CASRLGESYEQYF	TGTGCCAGCCGCTTGGGAGAGTCCTACGAGCAGTACTTC
-	TRBD1	TRBV6-5	TRBJ2-5	CASSYSSRGETQYF	TGTGCCAGCAGTTACTCAAGCAGGGGGGAGACCCAGTACTTC
-	-	TRBV5-1	TRBJ1-5	CASSLFGGSNQPQHF	TGCGCCAGCAGCTTGTTTGGGGGAAGCAATCAGCCCCAGCATTTT
many	-	TRBV7-3	TRBJ2-7	CASSFTPTSGEQYF	TGTGCCAGCAGCTTTACCCCAACTTCAGGGGAGCAGTACTTC
few	-	TRBV30	TRBJ2-5	CAWSGGGRETQYF	TGTGCCTGGAGTGGGGGGGGGCGAGAGACCCAGTACTTC
few	TRBD1	TRBV6-5	TRBJ1-4	CASRRQGGSEKLFF	TGTGCCAGCAGGCGACAGGGGGGCAGTGAAAAACTGTTTTTT
-	-	TRBV30	TRBJ1-5	CAWSRLEWQPQHF	TGTGCCTGGAGTCGTCTTGAGTGGCAGCCCCAGCATTTT
-	TRBD2	TRBV7-9	TRBJ2-3	CASSLRGGNTDTQYF	TGTGCCAGCAGCTTACGGGGAGGGAATACAGATACGCAGTATTTT
-	TRBD1	TRBV2	TRBJ1-5	CASRAGQGRGNQPQHF	TGTGCCAGCAGGGCCGGACAGGGACGCGGCAATCAGCCCCAGCATTTT
-	TRBD2	TRBV7-6	TRBJ2-1	CASSRSGSSYNEQFF	TGTGCCAGCAGCAGGAGCGGGAGCTCCTACAATGAGCAGTTCTTC
-	-	TRBV6-5	TRBJ2-4	CASSRQDDIQYF	TGTGCCAGCAGTCGGCAGGATGACATTCAGTACTTC
-	-	TRBV9	TRBJ2-5	CASSVGGVIQETQYF	TGTGCCAGCAGCGTTGGGGGAGTGATCCAAGAGACCCAGTACTTC
-	-	TRBV7-9	TRBJ2-7	CASRPHTGKEYEQYF	TGTGCCAGCAGGCCGCATACAGGGAAGGAATACGAGCAGTACTTC
-	-	TRBV6-1	TRBJ2-3	CASSEPLAVTTDTQYF	TGTGCCAGCAGTGAACCCTTAGCGGTTACCACAGATACGCAGTATTTT
-	-	TRBV7-9	TRBJ1-2	CASSQDLHYGYTF	TGTGCCAGCAGCCAAGACCTGCACTATGGCTACACCTTC
-	-	TRBV9	TRBJ2-1	CASSVGLAYNEQFF	TGTGCCAGCAGCGTAGGTCTAGCCTACAATGAGCAGTTCTTC
-	TRBD1	TRBV6-1	TRBJ2-5	CASSPGQGQETQYF	TGTGCCAGCAGCCCCGGACAGGGGCAAGAGACCCAGTACTTC
-	-	TRBV6-6	TRBJ1-5	CASSTATDQPQHF	TGTGCCAGCAGTACTGCGACAGATCAGCCCCAGCATTTT
-	-	TRBV6-6	TRBJ2-5	CASSRGISVKGETQYF	TGTGCCAGCTCTAGGGGAATTAGCGTAAAAGGGGAGACCCAGTACTTC
-	-	TRBV6-4	TRBJ1-1	CASSWFPDTEAFF	TGTGCCAGCAGTTGGTTCCCTGACACTGAAGCTTTCTTT
-	-	TRBV15	TRBJ2-5	CATSSLKGLGTQYF	TGTGCCACCAGCAGTCTAAAAGGGCTGGGGACCCAGTACTTC
-	-	TRBV5-8	TRBJ2-7	CASSSLKYEQYF	TGTGCCAGCAGCTCCCTCAAGTACGAGCAGTACTTC
-	TRBD2	TRBV29-1	TRBJ2-3	CSVERLAGKEDTQYF	TGCAGCGTAGAAAGACTAGCGGGGAAAGAGGATACGCAGTATTTT
-	TRBD1	TRBV4-1	TRBJ1-2	CASSPQGEDRAVYGYTF	TGCGCCAGCAGCCCCCAAGGGGAGGACAGGGCCGTCTATGGCTACACCTTC
few	-	TRBV14	TRBJ1-6	CASSLRGGFDSPLHF	TGTGCCAGCAGCCTTAGGGGAGGTTTCGATTCACCCCTCCACTTT
-	TRBD1	TRBV15	TRBJ2-2	CATSTPGQGMKTGELFF	TGTGCCACCAGCACCCCGGGACAGGGGATGAAGACCGGGGAGCTGTTTTTT